This T cell receptor (beta chain) was found in a study of T-cell memory formation after mild COVID-19 (dated by TCRdb to the early 2020s). Context from the whole study: TCR sequence clusters from the two donors were largely donor specific. Two young, previously healthy adult volunteers, one female and one male, were included in the cohort. In a couple of donors, T-cell clones that expanded and contracted after mild COVID-19 were followed by sequencing TCRalpha and TCRbeta repertoires longitudinally. What the authors observed across the whole study: Only two mild cases were covered by the study, and larger cohorts that include severe cases with pre-infection samples were considered necessary. Contracting CD4+ clones turned up mainly in the CM and EM memory subsets, whereas EMRA was where CD8+ clones were enriched. SARS-CoV-2 specificity was not confirmed for the second-wave clones peaking on day 37. Clones that contracted from day 15 to 85 showed balanced CD4/CD8 phenotypes, whereas a second wave of clones that expanded from day 15 to 37 leaned towards CD4+. Some responding clones were detected in pre-infection memory, suggesting pre-existing cross-reactive memory T cells joined the SARS-CoV-2 response.

The sample was run on an Illumina NovaSeq 6000. cDNA libraries for TCRalpha and TCRbeta were prepared by 5'RACE using constant-segment primers, with sample barcodes and unique molecular identifiers added. Trizol reagent was used to extract RNA from every sample. The libraries were amplified in two PCR steps, and the second step added a second sample barcode and Illumina TruSeq adapters. Sequencing of libraries was performed on an Illumina NovaSeq with 2 x 150 bp paired-end reads. The paper's processing steps were these. With migec v1.2.7, reads were demultiplexed and then collapsed into UMI-guided consensus sequences. Using mixcr v2.1.11, the UMI consensuses were aligned to TRA and TRB V and J templates and assembled into clonotypes. A clonotype was counted as expanded or contracted only if both edgeR and NoisET called the change significant, with noise models trained on biological replicates. For edgeR calls, the cutoffs were a false discovery rate-adjusted p below 0.01 and a log2 fold-change threshold of 1. PCA with hierarchical clustering of max-normalized trajectories of the 1000 most abundant clonotypes was used as exploratory dynamics analysis. The CD4 or CD8 phenotype of responding clones was assigned using the separately sequenced CD4+ and CD8+ repertoires. In-frame beta chains were kept once TCRdb had trimmed the public reads at Q25 with fastp and called clones with MiXCR. Every entry covers one CDR3 protein and lists the most common genes and DNA from its rows. These V and J calls are TCRdb output, not the study's own analysis. This sample holds about 82,000 distinct CDR3 sequences; less than 15% were observed only once. Clones ranked in the top ten supply around two fifths of the sample.

Comment on this clonotype: The clone's antigen remains unknown. Base qualities are missing; no much larger clone stands one base away.

Ficoll-Paque density gradient centrifugation was used to isolate PBMCs. V loses 5 bases, J loses 4 bases, and the germline ends lie 11 bases apart. The CDR3 has 13 amino acids, counting the end cysteine and phenylalanine. The only DNA kept is the CDR3, 39 bases in frame from the first base. According to the germline V gene (reference sequence), CDR1 reads SEHNR and CDR2 reads FQNEAQ. The sequencing input was PBMCs or a T cell subset sorted from them (not recorded which). This receptor chain uses TRBV7-9 and TRBJ2-5; 5 matching bases give a weak D call of TRBD1. The receptor comes from a young man who had mild COVID-19 (a few samples of this study predate the infection). The sample titles of this study are shuffled in the database, so cell type and time point are left out; the donor was told from shared clones. The CDR3 amino acid sequence is: CASSVRVGETQYF. The nucleotides read TGTGCCAGCAGCGTCAGGGTTGGAGAGACCCAGTACTTC.